The source of this T cell receptor beta chain is a study of cytomegalovirus exposure and HLA in healthy donors. Comment on this clone: Its antigen is not identified.

Regarding the study as a whole: Most TCR sequences were uncommon, yet certain public TCRs appeared in many donors. The productive fraction for most TCR beta V segments was about 87% or about 30% in an earlier analysis. The study flagged around 150 TCR beta chains as cytomegalovirus-associated.

Nominally healthy donors were sampled, though unrecorded immune exposures were likely. The PCR used 60 Vbeta and 13 Jbeta primers. TCRdb keeps only in-frame clones here, not all; method: immunoSEQ multiplex PCR. This table has 85,000 to 130,000 clones, roughly 80% appearing once. The V gene's germline CDR1 is MNHNY and CDR2 SVGAGI (reference sequence). The J segment lost 6 bases and the V segment lost 6 bases, leaving 13 bases of the junction unmatched. The CDR3 is made up of 16 amino acids. The V and J genes are TRBV6-6 and TRBJ2-7; 11 bases are shared with TRBD2. This clonotype was sampled from a middle-aged man in good health and CMV-seronegative. Specimen: PBMCs. The CDR3 here is CASSSGTSGAIGEQYF. As DNA, the CDR3 is TGTGCCAGCAGCTCCGGGACTAGCGGTGCAATCGGCGAGCAGTACTTC.